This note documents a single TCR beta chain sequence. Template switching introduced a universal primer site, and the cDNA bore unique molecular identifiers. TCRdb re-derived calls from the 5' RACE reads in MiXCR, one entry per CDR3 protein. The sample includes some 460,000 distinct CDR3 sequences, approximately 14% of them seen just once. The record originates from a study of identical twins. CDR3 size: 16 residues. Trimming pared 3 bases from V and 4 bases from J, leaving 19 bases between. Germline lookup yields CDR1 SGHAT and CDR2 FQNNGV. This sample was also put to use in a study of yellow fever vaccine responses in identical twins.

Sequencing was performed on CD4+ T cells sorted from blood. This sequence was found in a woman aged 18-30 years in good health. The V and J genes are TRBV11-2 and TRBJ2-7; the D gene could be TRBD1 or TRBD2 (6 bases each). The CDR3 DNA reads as TGTGCCAGCAGCTTCGGGGGCCCCTCGAGGACGTACGAGCAGTACTTC. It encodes CASSFGGPSRTYEQYF.